This TCR beta chain was retrieved from a study of blood T cells in healthy people across ages. CDR1 is MGHDK, CDR2 SYGVNS, per germline. CDR3 length: 15 residues. V gave up 1 base and J gave up 1 base, with 10 bases separating them. Through a sample-barcoded 5' primer and a J-beta primer mix, a second PCR was run for about 6 to 11 cycles. TCRdb redid the calling of the 5' RACE reads with MiXCR, one entry per CDR3 protein. The table records about 1.1 million distinct CDR3 sequences, under 40% of them present only once. The clonotype comes from a man younger than 30 in good health. The rearrangement joins TRBV25-1 to TRBJ1-1; D call uncertain. The sequencing sample was made of blood. CDR3: CASSESWGSNTEAFF. The CDR3 bases are TGTGCCAGCAGTGAATCGTGGGGATCGAACACTGAAGCTTTCTTT.